This T cell receptor (beta chain) appears in the sequencing data of a study of cytomegalovirus exposure and HLA in healthy donors. Study findings and constraints: A prior analysis recorded that most TCR beta V segments were productive about 87% or about 30% of the time.

V dropped 0 bases and J dropped 1; count of bases not matched to a gene: 17. This CDR3 contains 20 residues. The germline gives CDR1 SGHRS, CDR2 YFSETQ. With 60 Vbeta and 13 Jbeta primers, the PCR was carried out. Measured with immunoSEQ multiplex PCR; TCRdb has only the in-frame clones, and not every one. The repertoire shows 110,000 to 150,000 clones; the top ten hold about 0.96%. Comments on this clone: The antigen is not known.

The sequenced material came from PBMCs. The V call is TRBV5-1, the J call TRBJ2-3; TRBD1 matches 7 bases. This TCR was sampled from a male donor in good health and CMV-seronegative. CDR3 bases: TGCGCCAGCAGCTTGGCGGTCTACGGGAAGGGGGCAGGTGGCACAGATACGCAGTATTTT. It yields the protein CASSLAVYGKGAGGTDTQYF.